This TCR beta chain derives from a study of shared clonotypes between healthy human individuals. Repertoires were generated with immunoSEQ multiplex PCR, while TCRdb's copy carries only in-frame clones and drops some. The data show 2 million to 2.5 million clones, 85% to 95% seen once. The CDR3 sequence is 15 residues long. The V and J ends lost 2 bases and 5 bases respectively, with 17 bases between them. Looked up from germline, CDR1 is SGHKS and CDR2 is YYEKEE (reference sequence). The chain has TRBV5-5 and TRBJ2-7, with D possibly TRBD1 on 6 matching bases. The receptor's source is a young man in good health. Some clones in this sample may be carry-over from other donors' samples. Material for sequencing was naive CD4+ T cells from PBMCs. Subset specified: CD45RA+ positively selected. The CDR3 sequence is CASSFLKQGMDEQYF. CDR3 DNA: TGTGCCAGCAGCTTTTTAAAACAGGGTATGGACGAGCAGTACTTC.